The subject of this entry is one T cell receptor beta chain. The antigen is not known. Full-length variable regions came from constant-region reverse primers plus semi-nested Nested Universal Primer A PCR. TCRdb redid the calling of the 5' RACE reads with MiXCR, one entry per CDR3 protein. This sample has thousands of distinct CDR3 sequences, with 50% to 55% found just once. V was pared by 3 bases and J by 4 bases, with 9 bases between. This CDR3 is 13 amino acids long. The V gene's germline CDR1 is SGHRS and CDR2 YFSETQ. Whole-study results and caveats: The larger-cohort validation was restricted to a single TCR beta V-J rearrangement rather than whole repertoires. Tumor Treg TCRs overlapped most with tumor naive CD4+ cells.

The sequenced sample was memory CD4+ T cells sorted from a lymph node. Subset: memory CD4+ T cells, CD4+CD45RO+CD25-. The chain joins TRBV5-1 to TRBJ2-3; TRBD2 might be the D (5 bases). This TCR was recovered from a female donor with breast cancer. CDR3 nucleotides: TGCGCCAGCAGCTCGGGATCATCAGATACGCAGTATTTT. It is translated as CASSSGSSDTQYF. Filled out from reference TRBV5-1 and TRBJ2-3, the complete variable domain reads KAGVTQTPRYLIKTRGQQVTLSCSPISGHRSVSWYQQTPGQGLQFLFEYFSETQRNKGNFPGRFSGRQFSNSRSEMNVSTLELGDSALYLCASSSGSSDTQYFGPGTRLTVL.